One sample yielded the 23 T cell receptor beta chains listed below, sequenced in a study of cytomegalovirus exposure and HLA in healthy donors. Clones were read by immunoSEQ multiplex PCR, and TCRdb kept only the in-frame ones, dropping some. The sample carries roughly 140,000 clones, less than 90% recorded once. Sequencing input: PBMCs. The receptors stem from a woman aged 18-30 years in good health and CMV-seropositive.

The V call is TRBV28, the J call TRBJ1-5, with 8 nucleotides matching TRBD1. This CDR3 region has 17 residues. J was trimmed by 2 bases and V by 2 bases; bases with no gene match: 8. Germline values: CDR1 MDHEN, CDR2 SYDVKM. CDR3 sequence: CASSLPAGGRGNQPQHF. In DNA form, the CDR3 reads TGTGCCAGCAGTTTACCGGCAGGGGGCAGGGGCAATCAGCCCCAGCATTTT.

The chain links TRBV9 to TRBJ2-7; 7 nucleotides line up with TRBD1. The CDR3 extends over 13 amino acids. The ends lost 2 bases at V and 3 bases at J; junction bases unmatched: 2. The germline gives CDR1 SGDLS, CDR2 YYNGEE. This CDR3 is CASSVSGGYEQYF. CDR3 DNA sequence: TGTGCCAGCAGCGTCTCAGGGGGCTACGAGCAGTACTTC. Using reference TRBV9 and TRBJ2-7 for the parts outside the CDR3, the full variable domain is DSGVTQTPKHLITATGQRVTLRCSPRSGDLSVYWYQQSLDQGLQFLIQYYNGEERAKGNILERFSAQQFPDLHSELNLSSLELGDSALYFCASSVSGGYEQYFGPGTRLTVT.

CDR3 bases: TGTGCCAGCTCACGCAGGGGGGACAGGGACGTTTTGGGGGCCAACGTCCTGACTTTC. This codes for CASSRRGDRDVLGANVLTF. V gene TRBV18 combines with J gene TRBJ2-6; 9 bases align to TRBD1. Germline trimming cut 4 bases from V and 4 bases from J; bases unmatched to any gene: 14. The CDR3 is 19 residues long. The V gene's germline CDR1 is KGHSH and CDR2 LQKENI.

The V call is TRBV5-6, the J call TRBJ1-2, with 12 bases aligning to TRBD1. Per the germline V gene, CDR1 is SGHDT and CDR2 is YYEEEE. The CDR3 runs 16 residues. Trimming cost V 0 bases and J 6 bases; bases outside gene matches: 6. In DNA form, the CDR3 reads TGTGCCAGCAGCTTGGTATGGGGACAGGGGGCTGATGGCTACACCTTC. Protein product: CASSLVWGQGADGYTF.

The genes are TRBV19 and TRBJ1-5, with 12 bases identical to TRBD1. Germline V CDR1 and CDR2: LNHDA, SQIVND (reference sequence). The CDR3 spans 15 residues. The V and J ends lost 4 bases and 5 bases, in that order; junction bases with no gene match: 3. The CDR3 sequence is CASSRGTGGYQPQHF. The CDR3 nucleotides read TGTGCCAGTAGTAGAGGGACAGGGGGCTATCAGCCCCAGCATTTT. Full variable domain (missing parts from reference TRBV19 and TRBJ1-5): DGGITQSPKYLFRKEGQNVTLSCEQNLNHDAMYWYRQDPGQGLRLIYYSQIVNDFQKGDIAEGYSVSREKKESFPLTVTSAQKNPTAFYLCASSRGTGGYQPQHFGDGTRLSIL.

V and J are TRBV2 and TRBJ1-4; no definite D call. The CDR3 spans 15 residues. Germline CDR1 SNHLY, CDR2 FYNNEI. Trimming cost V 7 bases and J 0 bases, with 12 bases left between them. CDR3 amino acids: CASKFRDSTNEKLFF. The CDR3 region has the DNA TGTGCCAGCAAGTTTCGCGACTCAACTAATGAAAAACTGTTTTTT.

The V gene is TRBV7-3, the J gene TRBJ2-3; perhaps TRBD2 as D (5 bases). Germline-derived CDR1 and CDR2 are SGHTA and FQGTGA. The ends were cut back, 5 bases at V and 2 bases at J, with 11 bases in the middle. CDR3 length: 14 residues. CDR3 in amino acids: CASSPQTNTDTQYF. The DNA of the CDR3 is TGTGCCAGCAGCCCCCAGACTAACACAGATACGCAGTATTTT. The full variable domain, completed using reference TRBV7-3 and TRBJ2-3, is GAGVSQTPSNKVTEKGKYVELRCDPISGHTALYWYRQSLGQGPEFLIYFQGTGAADDSGLPNDRFFAVRPEGSVSTLKIQRTERGDSAVYLCASSPQTNTDTQYFGPGTRLTVL.

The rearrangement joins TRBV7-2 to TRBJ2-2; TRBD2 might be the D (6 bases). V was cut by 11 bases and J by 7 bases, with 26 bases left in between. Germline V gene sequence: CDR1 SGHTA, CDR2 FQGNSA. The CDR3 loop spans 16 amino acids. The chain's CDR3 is CASSRDFSTSGGELFF. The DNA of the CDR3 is TGTGCCTCCTCCCGGGACTTTAGCACGTCTGGCGGGGAGCTGTTTTTT. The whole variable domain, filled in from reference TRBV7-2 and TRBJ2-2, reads GAGVSQSPSNKVTEKGKDVELRCDPISGHTALYWYRQSLGQGLEFLIYFQGNSAPDKSGLPSDRFSAERTGGSVSTLTIQRTQQEDSAVYLCASSRDFSTSGGELFFGEGSRLTVL.

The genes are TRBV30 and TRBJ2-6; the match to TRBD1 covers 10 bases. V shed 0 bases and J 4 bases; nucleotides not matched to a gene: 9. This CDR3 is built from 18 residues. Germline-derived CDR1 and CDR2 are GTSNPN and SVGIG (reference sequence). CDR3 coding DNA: TGTGCCTGGAGTGTACCGCTAGACAGGGGGCCCGGGGCCAACGTCCTGACTTTC. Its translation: CAWSVPLDRGPGANVLTF. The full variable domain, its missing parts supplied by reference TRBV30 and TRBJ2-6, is SQTIHQWPATLVQPVGSPLSLECTVEGTSNPNLYWYRQAAGRGLQLLFYSVGIGQISSEVPQNLSASRPQDRQFILSSKKLLLSDSGFYLCAWSVPLDRGPGANVLTFGAGSRLTVL.

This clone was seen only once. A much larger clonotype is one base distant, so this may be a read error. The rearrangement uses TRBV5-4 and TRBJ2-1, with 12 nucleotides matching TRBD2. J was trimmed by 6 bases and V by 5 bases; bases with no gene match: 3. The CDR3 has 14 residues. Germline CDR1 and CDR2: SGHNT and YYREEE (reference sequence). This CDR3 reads CASRRLAGANEQFF. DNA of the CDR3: TGTGCCAGCAGGCGACTAGCGGGAGCCAATGAGCAGTTCTTC. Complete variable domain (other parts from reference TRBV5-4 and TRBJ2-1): ETGVTQSPTHLIKTRGQQVTLRCSSQSGHNTVSWYQQALGQGPQFIFQYYREEENGRGNFPPRFSGLQFPNYSSELNVNALELDDSALYLCASRRLAGANEQFFGPGTRLTVL.

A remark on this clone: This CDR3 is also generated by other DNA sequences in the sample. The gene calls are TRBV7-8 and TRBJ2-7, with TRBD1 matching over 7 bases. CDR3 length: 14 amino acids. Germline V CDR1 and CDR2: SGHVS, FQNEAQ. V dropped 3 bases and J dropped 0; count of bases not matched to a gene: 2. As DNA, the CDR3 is TGTGCCAGCAGCTTGGCAGGGGGCTCCTACGAGCAGTACTTC. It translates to CASSLAGGSYEQYF.

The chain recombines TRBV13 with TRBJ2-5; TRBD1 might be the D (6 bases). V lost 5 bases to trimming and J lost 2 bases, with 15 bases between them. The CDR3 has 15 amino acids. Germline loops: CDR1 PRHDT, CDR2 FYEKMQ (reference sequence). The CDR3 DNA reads TGTGCCAGCAGCCTACGCCACGGGACACAAGAGACCCAGTACTTC. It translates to CASSLRHGTQETQYF.

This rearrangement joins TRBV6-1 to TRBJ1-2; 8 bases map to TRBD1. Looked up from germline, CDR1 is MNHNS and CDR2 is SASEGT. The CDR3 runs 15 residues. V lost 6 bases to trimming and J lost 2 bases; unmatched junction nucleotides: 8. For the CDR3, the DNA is TGTGCCAGCAGCTTGGGACAGGCATCCAACTATGGCTACACCTTC. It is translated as CASSLGQASNYGYTF.

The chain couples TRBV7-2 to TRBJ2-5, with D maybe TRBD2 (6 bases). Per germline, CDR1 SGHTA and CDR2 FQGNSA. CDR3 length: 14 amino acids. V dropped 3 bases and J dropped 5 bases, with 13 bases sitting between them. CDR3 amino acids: CASSFGGRGETQYF. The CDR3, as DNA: TGTGCCAGCAGCTTTGGGGGGAGAGGTGAGACCCAGTACTTC.

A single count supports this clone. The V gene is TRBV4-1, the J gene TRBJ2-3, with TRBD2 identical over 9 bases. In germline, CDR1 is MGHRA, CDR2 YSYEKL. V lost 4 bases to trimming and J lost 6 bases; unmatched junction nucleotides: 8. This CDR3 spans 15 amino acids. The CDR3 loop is CASSLAGVGRDTQYF. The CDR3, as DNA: TGCGCCAGCAGCCTAGCGGGAGTGGGGCGGGATACGCAGTATTTT.

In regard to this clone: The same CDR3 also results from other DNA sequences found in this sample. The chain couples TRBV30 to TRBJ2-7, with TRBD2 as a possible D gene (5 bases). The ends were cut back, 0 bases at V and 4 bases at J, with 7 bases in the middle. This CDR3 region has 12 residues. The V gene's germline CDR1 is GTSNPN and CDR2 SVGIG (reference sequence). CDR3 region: CAWSVRGYEQYF. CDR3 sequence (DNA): TGTGCCTGGAGTGTACGGGGATACGAGCAGTACTTC.

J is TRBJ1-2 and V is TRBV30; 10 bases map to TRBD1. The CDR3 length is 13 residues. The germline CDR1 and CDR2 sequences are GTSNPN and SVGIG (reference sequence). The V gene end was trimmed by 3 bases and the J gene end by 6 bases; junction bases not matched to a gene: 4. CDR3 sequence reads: CAWSKGQGDGYTF. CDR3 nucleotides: TGTGCCTGGAGCAAAGGACAGGGGGATGGCTACACCTTC. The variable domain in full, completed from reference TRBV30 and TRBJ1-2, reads SQTIHQWPATLVQPVGSPLSLECTVEGTSNPNLYWYRQAAGRGLQLLFYSVGIGQISSEVPQNLSASRPQDRQFILSSKKLLLSDSGFYLCAWSKGQGDGYTFGSGTRLTVV.

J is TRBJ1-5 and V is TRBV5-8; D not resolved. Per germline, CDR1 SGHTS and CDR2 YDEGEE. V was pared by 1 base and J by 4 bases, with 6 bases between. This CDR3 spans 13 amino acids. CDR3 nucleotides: TGTGCCAGCAGCTTGCTCGTGAATCAGCCCCAGCATTTT. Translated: CASSLLVNQPQHF.

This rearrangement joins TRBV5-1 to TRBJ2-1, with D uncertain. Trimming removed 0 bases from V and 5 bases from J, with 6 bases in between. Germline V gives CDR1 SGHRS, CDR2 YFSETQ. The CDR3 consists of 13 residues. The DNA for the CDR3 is TGCGCCAGCAGCTTGGGACTGAACAATGAGCAGTTCTTC. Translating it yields CASSLGLNNEQFF.

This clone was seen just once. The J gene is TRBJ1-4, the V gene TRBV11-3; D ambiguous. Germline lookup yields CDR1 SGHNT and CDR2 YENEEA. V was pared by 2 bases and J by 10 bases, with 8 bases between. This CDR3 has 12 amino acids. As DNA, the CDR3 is TGTGCCAGCAGCTTACTCCGGGGAAAACTGTTTTTT. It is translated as CASSLLRGKLFF.

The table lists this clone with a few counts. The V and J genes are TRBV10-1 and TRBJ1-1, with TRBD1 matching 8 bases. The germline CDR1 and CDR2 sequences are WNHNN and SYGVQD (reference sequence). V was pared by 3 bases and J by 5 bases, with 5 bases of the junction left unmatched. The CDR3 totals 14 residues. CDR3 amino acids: CASSDGQGWTEAFF. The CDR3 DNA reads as TGCGCCAGCAGTGATGGACAGGGATGGACTGAAGCTTTCTTT.

The CDR3 spells CASSFITGVPQETQYF. The CDR3, as DNA: TGTGCCAGCAGCTTCATCACAGGGGTCCCACAAGAGACCCAGTACTTC. The chain recombines TRBV11-3 with TRBJ2-5; TRBD1 agrees at 7 bases. Germline lookup yields CDR1 SGHNT and CDR2 YENEEA. The trim removed 3 bases at V and 2 bases at J, leaving 9 bases unmatched. The CDR3 runs 16 residues.

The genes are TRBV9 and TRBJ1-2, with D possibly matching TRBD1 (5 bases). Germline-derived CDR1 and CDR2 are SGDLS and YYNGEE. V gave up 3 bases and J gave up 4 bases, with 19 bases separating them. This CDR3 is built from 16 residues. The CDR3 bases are TGTGCCAGCAGCGAAGACCCTAAAACAGGAGTCTATGGCTACACCTTC. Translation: CASSEDPKTGVYGYTF.